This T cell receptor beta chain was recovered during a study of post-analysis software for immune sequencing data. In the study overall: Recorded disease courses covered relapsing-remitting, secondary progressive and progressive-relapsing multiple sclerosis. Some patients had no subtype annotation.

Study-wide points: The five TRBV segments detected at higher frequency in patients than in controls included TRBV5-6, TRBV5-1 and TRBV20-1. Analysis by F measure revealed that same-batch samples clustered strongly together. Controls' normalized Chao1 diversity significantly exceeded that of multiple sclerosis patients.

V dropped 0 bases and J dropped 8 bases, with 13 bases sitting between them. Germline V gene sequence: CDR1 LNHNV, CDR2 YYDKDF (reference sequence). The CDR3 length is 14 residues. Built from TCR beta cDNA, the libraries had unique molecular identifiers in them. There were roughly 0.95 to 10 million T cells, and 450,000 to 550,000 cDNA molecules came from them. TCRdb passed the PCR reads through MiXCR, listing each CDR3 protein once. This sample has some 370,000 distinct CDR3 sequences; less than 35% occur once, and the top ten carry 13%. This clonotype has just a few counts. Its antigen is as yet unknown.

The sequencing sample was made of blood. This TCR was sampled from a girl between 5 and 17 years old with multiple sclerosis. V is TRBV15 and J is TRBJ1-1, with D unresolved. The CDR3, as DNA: TGTGCCACCAGCAGAGATCGGACTCGCCTCGAAGCTTTCTTT. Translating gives CATSRDRTRLEAFF.